Reported below is one T cell receptor beta chain. The sample is drawn from a study of blood T cell repertoires in COVID-19. Study-wide background: T cells, B-cell-depleted T cells, or PBMCs supplied cDNA or gDNA.

Recruits, aged roughly 18 to 95 years, lived in 24 US areas. Recovery among Cohort 3 donors was established by two negative PCRs, clearance, or symptom resolution. The CDR3 contains 13 residues. Germline loops: CDR1 SQVTM, CDR2 ANQGSEA. The V segment lost 4 bases and the J segment 5 bases; nucleotides outside the gene matches: 7. As processed by the authors: Reference gene primer amplification in the assay estimated nucleated cell counts. TCRdb's copy holds only in-frame clones and misses some; the assay was immunoSEQ multiplex PCR. The V and J calls and clone size come from that table; D and trimming were worked out from the DNA. The top ten clones hold less than 20% of a sample with 260,000 or so clones, 80% to 90% of them seen once.

The chain has TRBV29-1 and TRBJ1-2; 7 positions match TRBD1. This receptor was taken from a man aged 18 to 30 who had recovered from COVID-19. Sequenced sample: PBMCs or T cells enriched from blood (not recorded which). CDR3 nucleotide sequence: TGCAGCGTTGGGGAAACAGGGGCGTATGGCTACACCTTC. Protein sequence: CSVGETGAYGYTF. The variable domain in full, with the rest retrieved from reference TRBV29-1 and TRBJ1-2, is SAVISQKPSRDICQRGTSLTIQCQVDSQVTMMFWYRQQPGQSLTLIATANQGSEATYESGFVIDKFPISRPNLTFSTLTVSNMSPEDSSIYLCSVGETGAYGYTFGSGTRLTVV.